A selection of T cell receptor beta chains follows, all from one sample in a study of blood T cell repertoires in COVID-19. Profiling relied on immunoSEQ multiplex PCR, and the TCRdb table lists in-frame clones only, not all of them. Of about 75,000 clones listed, about nine tenths are singletons. The sequencing input was peripheral blood. The source is a woman in her 70s with acute or convalescent COVID-19. The CDR3 runs from the conserved cysteine through the conserved F or W. Fields, in order: V gene, clone size, J gene, D gene, CDR3 DNA, CDR3 protein. The D gene is left open where the match is weak. Not every row has a clone size; where given, it reads once, few, many or a size class.

TRBV7-9	once	TRBJ1-1	.	TGTGCCAGCAGCTTATGGAGAGGGGGGAACACTGAAGCTTTCTTT	CASSLWRGGNTEAFF
TRBV5-4	.	TRBJ2-5	TRBD2	TGTGCCAGCAGCTCTAGTATTATAGCGGGAGATTGGGAGACCCAGTACTTC	CASSSSIIAGDWETQYF
TRBV15	once	TRBJ1-5	.	TGTGCCACCAGCACCCAGAATCAGCCCCAGCATTTT	CATSTQNQPQHF
TRBV14	.	TRBJ1-1	.	TGTGCCAGCAGCCAAGGGCACTACAGGATCGATATGAACACTGAAGCTTTCTTT	CASSQGHYRIDMNTEAFF
TRBV7-3	.	TRBJ2-6	.	TGTGCCAGCAGCTTAAGAGGGTTTGGGGCCAACGTCCTGACTTTC	CASSLRGFGANVLTF
TRBV3-1/TRBV3-2	once	TRBJ2-3	TRBD2	TGTGCCAGCAGCCAAAGCGGGGGGGCACCAGATACGCAGTATTTT	CASSQSGGAPDTQYF
TRBV5-1	.	TRBJ2-5	.	TGCGCCAGCAGCTTGGCCGAAGACAGCTACCAAGAGACCCAGTACTTC	CASSLAEDSYQETQYF
TRBV25-1	.	TRBJ2-2	TRBD2	TGTGCCAGCAGCCCAGCTCGCGGGAGGGGTACCGGGGAGCTGTTTTTT	CASSPARGRGTGELFF
TRBV18	.	TRBJ2-1	.	TGTGCCAGCTCACCACCGGACGATACAGGGTATGAGCAGTTCTTC	CASSPPDDTGYEQFF
TRBV30	.	TRBJ1-6	.	TGTGCCTGGAGTTACAGCTCCTATAATTCACCCCTCCACTTT	CAWSYSSYNSPLHF
TRBV9	.	TRBJ1-4	.	TGTGCCAGCAGCGTAGGGCTCCAAGGAGGTGAAAAACTGTTTTTT	CASSVGLQGGEKLFF
TRBV27	.	TRBJ1-5	.	TGTGCCAGCAGTCCCGGGGGGGTTGGGAATCAGCCCCAGCATTTT	CASSPGGVGNQPQHF
TRBV4-1	once	TRBJ1-2	.	TGCGCCAGCAGCCCCGTGGTTAGGAGGGGCGCGGGCTATGGCTACACCTTC	CASSPVVRRGAGYGYTF
TRBV5-1	few	TRBJ2-1	.	TGCGCCAGCAGCTTGTTGGCGGGAAAAACCTATGAGCAGTTCTTC	CASSLLAGKTYEQFF
TRBV7-2	.	TRBJ1-5	.	TGTGCCAGCAGCTTAATTAACAATCAGCCCCAGCATTTT	CASSLINNQPQHF
TRBV28	.	TRBJ1-4	.	TGTGCCAGCAGTGGGGGGGTTGTTAATGAAAAACTGTTTTTT	CASSGGVVNEKLFF
TRBV28	.	TRBJ2-6	.	TGTGCCAGCAGGACCGACAGCGCTGGGGCCAACGTCCTGACTTTC	CASRTDSAGANVLTF
TRBV20-1	.	TRBJ2-7	.	TGCAGTGCACAGGGTTACGAGCAGTACTTC	CSAQGYEQYF
TRBV5-4	.	TRBJ1-1	TRBD1	TGTGCCAGCAGCTTGGTACAGGGGGCTGGCACTGAAGCTTTCTTT	CASSLVQGAGTEAFF
TRBV2	.	TRBJ2-1	TRBD1	TGTGCCAGCAGTGAAGAGGCGTCAGGGGGAACAAAACCTCTTAGGGACAATGAGCAGTTCTTC	CASSEEASGGTKPLRDNEQFF
TRBV28	.	TRBJ2-5	TRBD1	TGTGCCAGCAGTTTATGGGGGACAGGGAGGGGAGAGACCCAGTACTTC	CASSLWGTGRGETQYF
TRBV7-2	.	TRBJ2-1	.	TGTGCCAGCAGCCACACTCCGGGACAACATCTGTTCTTC	CASSHTPGQHLFF
TRBV2	.	TRBJ1-1	.	TGTGCCAGCAGTGCGGAGGGCTTAGGAACTGAAGCTTTCTTT	CASSAEGLGTEAFF
TRBV9	.	TRBJ2-2	TRBD2	TGTGCCAGCAGCCCCCGGGACTACCCCACCGGGGAGCTGTTTTTT	CASSPRDYPTGELFF
TRBV18	.	TRBJ1-3	TRBD1	TGTGCCAGCTCACGCGGGACAGGGCCCGGGGACACCATATATTTT	CASSRGTGPGDTIYF
TRBV6-5	.	TRBJ1-5	TRBD1	TGTGCCAGCGGGCGACAGGGGAACCAGCCCCAGCATTTT	CASGRQGNQPQHF
TRBV28	.	TRBJ2-1	TRBD2	TGTGCCAGCAGTACCCTAGGGGCGGGGGACTACAATGAGCAGTTCTTC	CASSTLGAGDYNEQFF
TRBV6-6	.	TRBJ1-1	.	TGTGCCAGCAGTTACTCCCAGGGGCCAGCGGACACTGAAGCTTTCTTT	CASSYSQGPADTEAFF
TRBV28	.	TRBJ2-5	.	TGTGCCAGCAGGTCTCCAGGGGCCCAAGAGACCCAGTACTTC	CASRSPGAQETQYF
TRBV19	.	TRBJ2-2	TRBD2	TGTGCCAGTAGAACCGCTAGCGCGGGGGGGACAGGGGAGCTGTTTTTT	CASRTASAGGTGELFF
TRBV30	.	TRBJ1-4	TRBD1	TGTGCCTGGTCACAGGGGGCGGGTGAAAAACTGTTTTTT	CAWSQGAGEKLFF
TRBV9	once	TRBJ1-2	.	TGTGCCAGCAGCCTTTCCGAGGTGAACTATGGCTACACCTTC	CASSLSEVNYGYTF
TRBV11-1	.	TRBJ2-5	.	TGTGCCAGCAGCTTGAGACAAGAGACCCAGTACTTC	CASSLRQETQYF
TRBV6-2/TRBV6-3	.	TRBJ1-1	.	TGTGCCAGCAGTTACTCGTCAGGGAATGAGATATATGAAGCTTTCTTT	CASSYSSGNEIYEAFF
TRBV10-3	.	TRBJ2-7	.	TGTGCCATCAGTGACTCCGGTCCCCAAGAGGACGAGCAGTACTTC	CAISDSGPQEDEQYF
TRBV30	once	TRBJ1-5	.	TGTGCCATTGAAAAGGAGCGCAATCAGCCCCAGCATTTT	CAIEKERNQPQHF
TRBV5-6	.	TRBJ1-4	.	TGTGCCAGCAGCTGGGCGGGTGAAAAACTGTTTTTT	CASSWAGEKLFF